The present entry profiles one T cell receptor beta chain with its context. What it binds is unknown. The CDR3 does not close with the conserved phenylalanine or tryptophan, likely indicating a read error. This sample was taken from a study of CD8 T cells in ankylosing spondylitis. Points from the study as a whole: What seemed typical of ankylosing spondylitis blood was a TCR beta motif built from several highly homologous variants. Reportedly, disease-linked clones are significantly enriched in ankylosing spondylitis patients' matched synovial fluid. CD8+ disease-linked clones were present at relatively low frequencies in blood.

Scientists made TCR beta libraries using quantitative 5'-RACE with molecular barcodes. Each CDR3 protein is one row after TCRdb ran MiXCR on the 5' RACE reads. The sample holds over 30,000 distinct CDR3 sequences, about an eighth seen once. The origin of this receptor is a male donor with ankylosing spondylitis. Sequenced material: synovial fluid, either unsorted or a sorted T cell fraction (not recorded which).

The chain's CDR3 is CASSYSGQGIRETQYL. CDR3 nucleotides: TGTGCCAGCAGTTACTCTGGACAGGGAATTAGGGAGACCCAGTACTTA. The rearrangement joins TRBV6-5 to TRBJ2-5, with 8 positions matching TRBD1. CDR1 is MNHEY, CDR2 SVGAGI, per germline. The junction had 8 bases not matched to a gene; V was cut back by 0 bases and J by 5 bases. The CDR3 extends over 16 amino acids.